What follows are 27 T cell receptor beta chains derived from one specimen sequenced in a study of cytomegalovirus exposure and HLA in healthy donors. Using immunoSEQ multiplex PCR, the repertoire was profiled, and TCRdb retains in-frame clones only, with some absent. The profile covers about 310,000 clones, with nearly 90% appearing a single time and roughly 0.88% taken by the ten largest. Sequencing was performed on PBMCs. The source is a man in his thirties or forties in good health and CMV-seronegative.

V gene TRBV25-1 combines with J gene TRBJ2-1; D possibly corresponds to TRBD2 (7 bases). CDR1 is MGHDK, CDR2 SYGVNS, per germline. This CDR3 spans 15 amino acids. The V end lost 7 bases, the J end lost 4 bases, and 17 bases lay between the germline ends. The chain's CDR3 is CASTLGEGGYNEQFF. The CDR3 DNA follows: TGTGCCAGCACCCTAGGGGAGGGGGGGTACAATGAGCAGTTCTTC.

J is TRBJ1-2 and V is TRBV5-5, with D tentatively TRBD1 (6 bases). This CDR3 is 15 amino acids long. Trimming shortened V by 0 bases and J by 7 bases, and 16 bases separated the two germline ends. Per germline, CDR1 SGHKS and CDR2 YYEKEE (reference sequence). This chain's CDR3 is CASSLALSAGVGYTF. The CDR3 DNA reads as TGTGCCAGCAGCTTGGCTCTTTCGGCAGGGGTTGGCTACACCTTC.

V gene TRBV20-1 combines with J gene TRBJ1-2; D unresolved. CDR1 DFQATT and CDR2 SNEGSKA come from the germline V gene (reference sequence). V lost 7 bases and J lost 3, with 9 bases in between. The CDR3 covers 11 residues. The CDR3, as DNA: TGCAGTGTCCGTTCTGACTATGGCTACACCTTC. This gives the protein CSVRSDYGYTF.

The chain links TRBV10-3 to TRBJ1-2, with 9 nucleotides matching TRBD1. The V segment lost 5 bases and the J segment 6 bases; nucleotides outside the gene matches: 4. CDR3 size: 13 residues. Germline lookup yields CDR1 ENHRY and CDR2 SYGVKD. For the CDR3, the DNA is TGTGCCATCAGTTGGACAGGGGCAGATGGCTACACCTTC. Translating gives CAISWTGADGYTF.

V usage is TRBV5-1 and J usage is TRBJ1-2; TRBD1 is a possible D gene (5 bases). Germline loops: CDR1 SGHRS, CDR2 YFSETQ. Trimming shortened V by 2 bases and J by 4 bases, and 9 bases separated the two germline ends. This CDR3 comprises 13 residues. CDR3: CASSFDGGYGYTF. The CDR3 nucleotides are TGCGCCAGCAGCTTCGACGGGGGCTATGGCTACACCTTC.

V is TRBV6-5 and J is TRBJ1-6, with TRBD1 as a possible D gene (5 bases). The length of the CDR3 is 15 residues. Per germline, CDR1 MNHEY and CDR2 SVGAGI. Trimming took off 6 bases at V and 6 bases at J, with 15 bases between the two ends. DNA of the CDR3: TGTGCCAGCAGGGGTGGTCAGGGCATTAATTCACCCCTCCACTTT. This gives the protein CASRGGQGINSPLHF.

This rearrangement joins TRBV4-3 to TRBJ2-7; weak D call: TRBD1 (6 bases). V lost 1 base and J lost 3, with 16 bases in between. Germline V CDR1 and CDR2: LGHNA, YSLEER. This CDR3 has 16 amino acids. CDR3 nucleotide sequence: TGCGCCAGCAGCCAAGGTTCACAGGGACGGGGCTACGAGCAGTACTTC. Encoded protein: CASSQGSQGRGYEQYF.

This chain links TRBV18 with TRBJ2-3; maybe TRBD2 (7 bases). Germline assignment: CDR1 KGHSH and CDR2 LQKENI. Trimming took off 2 bases at V and 1 base at J, with 10 bases between the two ends. CDR3 length: 15 amino acids. The CDR3, as DNA: TGTGCCAGCTCACCAGGAGGGGGGGGCACAGATACGCAGTATTTT. This gives the protein CASSPGGGGTDTQYF. The variable domain in full, with the rest retrieved from reference TRBV18 and TRBJ2-3, is NAGVMQNPRHLVRRRGQEARLRCSPMKGHSHVYWYRQLPEEGLKFMVYLQKENIIDESGMPKERFSAEFPKEGPSILRIQQVVRGDSAAYFCASSPGGGGTDTQYFGPGTRLTVL.

This chain uses TRBV4-3 with TRBJ1-4; TRBD1 might be the D (5 bases). V was shortened by 0 bases and J by 4 bases, with 15 bases between the two germline ends. The germline CDR1 and CDR2 sequences are LGHNA and YSLEER. The CDR3 runs 17 residues. The CDR3 sequence: CASSQDARGPGNEKLFF. The CDR3 coding sequence is TGCGCCAGCAGCCAAGATGCTAGGGGCCCTGGTAATGAAAAACTGTTTTTT.

This chain links TRBV29-1 with TRBJ1-2; no clear D gene. Germline V gene sequence: CDR1 SQVTM, CDR2 ANQGSEA. Trimming shortened V by 3 bases and J by 5 bases, and 13 bases separated the two germline ends. CDR3 length equals 13 residues. CDR3 DNA: TGCAGCGTTGAGGGAACTAGAAATTATGGCTACACCTTC. Translating gives CSVEGTRNYGYTF.

The V gene is TRBV5-1, the J gene TRBJ2-2; no clear D. Germline V gene lookup returns CDR1 SGHRS and CDR2 YFSETQ. V was cut by 0 bases and J by 2 bases, with 5 bases left in between. The CDR3 runs 14 residues. In DNA form, the CDR3 reads TGCGCCAGCAGCTTGGGCAGTAACACCGGGGAGCTGTTTTTT. Amino acids: CASSLGSNTGELFF.

The chain is built from TRBV7-9 and TRBJ1-2; 7 bases line up with TRBD1. This CDR3 contains 14 residues. Germline CDR1 SEHNR, CDR2 FQNEAQ (reference sequence). The junction had 4 bases not matched to a gene; V was cut back by 5 bases and J by 1 base. CDR3 region: CASSLQGVNYGYTF. The CDR3 DNA follows: TGTGCCAGCAGCCTTCAGGGGGTTAACTATGGCTACACCTTC.

This chain uses TRBV10-2 with TRBJ2-7; 10 bases are a match to TRBD2. Germline-derived CDR1 and CDR2 are WSHSY and SAAADI. V dropped 5 bases and J dropped 6; count of bases not matched to a gene: 7. This CDR3 region has 14 residues. The CDR3 nucleotides are TGCGCCAGCAGTACCCAGCGGGGGGGCCTCGAGCAGTACTTC. It specifies CASSTQRGGLEQYF.

CDR3 sequence reads: CASRGTGANQPQHF. CDR3 DNA sequence: TGTGCCAGCAGGGGGACAGGAGCCAATCAGCCCCAGCATTTT. This chain links TRBV6-1 with TRBJ1-5; TRBD1 matches at 8 bases. Trimming took 6 bases from V and 3 from J; bases not matched to a gene: 4. CDR3 length: 14 amino acids. Germline V lookup: CDR1 MNHNS, CDR2 SASEGT.

The chain recombines TRBV6-5 with TRBJ1-1; D is perhaps TRBD1 (5 bases). The germline V gene encodes CDR1 MNHEY and CDR2 SVGAGI. V was pared by 0 bases and J by 1 base, with 9 bases between. The CDR3 runs 15 residues. The CDR3 is CASSYSGQRNTEAFF. The CDR3 DNA sequence: TGTGCCAGCAGTTACTCGGGGCAGAGGAACACTGAAGCTTTCTTT.

V gene TRBV20-1 combines with J gene TRBJ1-5; the D is unclear. The CDR3 spans 11 residues. Germline loops: CDR1 DFQATT, CDR2 SNEGSKA (reference sequence). V shed 1 base and J shed 13 bases, with 11 bases lying between them. CDR3 amino acids: CSARGLLSQHF. In DNA form, the CDR3 reads TGCAGTGCTAGAGGGCTGTTATCACAGCATTTT.

This clone occurred once. V gene TRBV2 combines with J gene TRBJ1-2; a weak D match, TRBD1 (5 bases). V was clipped by 6 bases and J by 8 bases, with 7 bases between them. Germline V gene data show CDR1 as SNHLY and CDR2 as FYNNEI. This CDR3 spans 10 amino acids. Written as DNA, the CDR3 is TGTGCCAGCAGGGGGCGGGGCTACACCTTC. Protein: CASRGRGYTF.

The chain joins TRBV27 to TRBJ2-1, with TRBD2 identical over 12 bases. CDR1 and CDR2 (germline): MNHEY, SMNVEV (reference sequence). This CDR3 spans 18 amino acids. The V gene end was trimmed by 2 bases and the J gene end by 4 bases; junction bases not matched to a gene: 9. The DNA for the CDR3 is TGTGCCAGCAGTTTAGGACTAGCGGGGATATCTGGGTACAATGAGCAGTTCTTC. This translates into CASSLGLAGISGYNEQFF.

The V and J genes are TRBV27 and TRBJ2-7; possible D gene TRBD2, 5 bases. V was shortened by 1 base and J by 7 bases, with 17 bases between the two germline ends. This CDR3 is built from 15 residues. Per the germline V gene, CDR1 is MNHEY and CDR2 is SMNVEV (reference sequence). In DNA, the CDR3 is TGTGCCAGCAGTTTATATCCGGGGATACTTGGAGAGCAGTACTTC. Its protein is CASSLYPGILGEQYF.

The chain employs TRBV6-6 and TRBJ2-7; weak D call: TRBD2 (6 bases). The CDR3 totals 15 residues. Trimming removed 2 bases from V and 2 bases from J, with 13 bases in between. Germline V gives CDR1 MNHNY, CDR2 SVGAGI (reference sequence). CDR3 amino acids: CASSYPAGLTYEQYF. The CDR3 region has the DNA TGTGCCAGCAGTTACCCCGCGGGACTGACCTACGAGCAGTACTTC.

The chain recombines TRBV5-4 with TRBJ2-5; 8 bases line up with TRBD2. Germline V lookup: CDR1 SGHNT, CDR2 YYREEE (reference sequence). The CDR3 contains 13 residues. The V and J ends lost 5 bases and 3 bases, in that order; junction bases with no gene match: 3. The CDR3 reads CASRQLAEETQYF. For the CDR3, the DNA is TGTGCCAGCAGACAACTAGCGGAAGAGACCCAGTACTTC.

The chain links TRBV7-2 to TRBJ1-4, with TRBD1 matching 8 bases. The CDR3 sequence is 16 residues long. The germline CDR1 and CDR2 sequences are SGHTA and FQGNSA. V was pared by 5 bases and J by 8 bases, with 13 bases of the junction left unmatched. CDR3 in amino acids: CASSGRQGNLNEKLFF. The CDR3 bases are TGTGCCAGCAGCGGTCGACAGGGGAACTTGAACGAAAAACTGTTTTTT.

This rearrangement joins TRBV11-2 to TRBJ2-1; 8 bases map to TRBD2. The CDR3 extends over 16 amino acids. Trimming removed 1 base from V and 2 bases from J; junction bases left unmatched: 4. Germline V gene data show CDR1 as SGHAT and CDR2 as FQNNGV. Here the CDR3 reads CASSLARGVTYNEQFF. CDR3 nucleotide sequence: TGTGCCAGCAGCTTAGCGCGGGGGGTGACCTACAATGAGCAGTTCTTC.

The chain combines TRBV4-1 with TRBJ1-1; 11 bases map to TRBD1. The CDR3 contains 15 residues. With V trimmed by 1 base and J by 4 bases, 2 bases remained unmatched. CDR1 and CDR2 (germline): MGHRA, YSYEKL. The CDR3 loop reads CASSQGDRGSTEAFF. Written as DNA, the CDR3 is TGCGCCAGCAGCCAAGGGGACAGGGGGAGCACTGAAGCTTTCTTT.

This clone appeared a single time. This chain joins TRBV10-3 and TRBJ1-5; tentatively, D is TRBD1 (5 bases). The CDR3 is 13 residues long. Trimming took 10 bases from V and 0 from J, leaving 10 bases between them. CDR1 and CDR2 (germline): ENHRY, SYGVKD. The CDR3 DNA reads TGTGCCACCACAAGGGGTAGCAATCAGCCCCAGCATTTT. As protein: CATTRGSNQPQHF.

V is TRBV29-1 and J is TRBJ2-3; D is ambiguous. V was clipped by 6 bases and J by 5 bases, with 9 bases between them. This CDR3 comprises 11 residues. Germline CDR1 SQVTM, CDR2 ANQGSEA. In DNA, the CDR3 is TGCAGCGTCCGCCCGGGAGATACGCAGTATTTT. It codes for CSVRPGDTQYF.

This chain joins TRBV7-9 and TRBJ2-5, with 7 positions matching TRBD1. Germline values: CDR1 SEHNR, CDR2 FQNEAQ (reference sequence). Trimming took 10 bases from V and 0 from J; bases not matched to a gene: 5. The CDR3 totals 13 residues. The CDR3 bases are TGTGCCATCGGGGACAGCTACCAAGAGACCCAGTACTTC. Encoded protein: CAIGDSYQETQYF.